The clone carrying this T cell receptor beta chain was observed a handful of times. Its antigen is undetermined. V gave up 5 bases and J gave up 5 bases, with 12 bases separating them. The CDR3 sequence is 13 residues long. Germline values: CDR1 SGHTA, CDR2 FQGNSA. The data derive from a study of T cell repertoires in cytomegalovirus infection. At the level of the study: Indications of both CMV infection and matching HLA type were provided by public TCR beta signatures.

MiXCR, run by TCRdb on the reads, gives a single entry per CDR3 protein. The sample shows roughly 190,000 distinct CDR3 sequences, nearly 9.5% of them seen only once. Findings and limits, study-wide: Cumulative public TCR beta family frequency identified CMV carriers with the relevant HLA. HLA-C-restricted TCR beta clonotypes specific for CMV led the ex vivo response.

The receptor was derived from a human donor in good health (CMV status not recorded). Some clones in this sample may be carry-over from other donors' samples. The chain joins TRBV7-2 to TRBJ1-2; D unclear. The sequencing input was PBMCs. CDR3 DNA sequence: TGTGCCAGCAGCCTCACAACGGATTATGGCTACACCTTC. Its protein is CASSLTTDYGYTF.